A single sample gave rise to the 20 T cell receptor beta chains below, sequenced in a study of molecular identifiers for immune sequencing clone quantification. TCRdb ran MiXCR on the PCR reads and lists one entry per CDR3 protein. The data show over 600,000 distinct CDR3 sequences, with around 20% seen just once and roughly 0.83% held by the top ten. Sequenced sample: naive CD8+ T cells from blood, with Jurkat cell RNA spiked in. Subset in this sample: FACS-sorted CD8+CD4-CCR7+CD45RA+ naive T cells. These receptors all stem from a human donor in good health. Some libraries in this study had Jurkat cell RNA spiked in.

This clonotype was picked up a small number of times. The gene calls are TRBV11-3 and TRBJ2-7; a weak D match, TRBD1 (5 bases). V lost 6 bases and J lost 6, with 15 bases in between. CDR3 size: 13 residues. The germline CDR1 and CDR2 sequences are SGHNT and YENEEA. The CDR3 here is CASSVAGLSEQYF. CDR3 nucleotide sequence: TGTGCCAGCAGTGTTGCAGGGCTAAGCGAGCAGTACTTC.

This clonotype was seen ten or more times. CDR3 nucleotide sequence: TGCGCCAGCAGCTTTACTAGCGGGGCGTACGAGCAGTACTTC. Amino acids: CASSFTSGAYEQYF. The rearrangement joins TRBV5-1 to TRBJ2-7; 10 bases agree with TRBD2. The length of the CDR3 is 14 residues. Per the germline V gene, CDR1 is SGHRS and CDR2 is YFSETQ. V shed 2 bases and J 4 bases; nucleotides not matched to a gene: 3.

This clonotype occurred a few times. This sequence joins TRBV9 and TRBJ2-5; possibly TRBD2 for D (6 bases). The V and J ends lost 0 bases and 5 bases respectively, with 17 bases between them. Germline V gene sequence: CDR1 SGDLS, CDR2 YYNGEE. CDR3 length: 16 amino acids. Here the CDR3 reads CASSVEGGGVWETQYF. The CDR3 DNA sequence: TGTGCCAGCAGCGTAGAGGGAGGTGGGGTCTGGGAGACCCAGTACTTC.

This clonotype was picked up many times. The chain links TRBV20-1 to TRBJ1-1; D not certain. In germline, CDR1 is DFQATT, CDR2 SNEGSKA (reference sequence). V was trimmed by 7 bases and J by 0 bases, leaving 6 bases between them. CDR3 length: 11 amino acids. The CDR3 sequence: CSEGLNTEAFF. The DNA for the CDR3 is TGCAGTGAAGGCCTGAACACTGAAGCTTTCTTT.

J is TRBJ2-5 and V is TRBV28, with TRBD2 matching 8 bases. The CDR3 has 14 residues. The germline CDR1 and CDR2 sequences are MDHEN and SYDVKM. V trimming: 4 bases; J trimming: 7 bases; junction bases outside the gene matches: 8. The CDR3 DNA reads TGTGCCAGCAGTTCCGGGAGGGCCGAGGCGACCCAGTACTTC. It is translated as CASSSGRAEATQYF.

This clonotype was counted ten times or more. The V and J genes are TRBV20-1 and TRBJ2-7; TRBD1 aligns across 9 bases. Germline V gene data show CDR1 as DFQATT and CDR2 as SNEGSKA (reference sequence). The J segment lost 5 bases and the V segment lost 0 bases, leaving 8 bases of the junction unmatched. The CDR3 totals 15 residues. The CDR3 DNA reads as TGCAGTGCTAGAGATTGGGACAGGGTTACCGACGAGCAGTACTTC. This codes for CSARDWDRVTDEQYF.

The chain uses TRBV18 and TRBJ1-2; TRBD1 might be the D (6 bases). In germline, CDR1 is KGHSH, CDR2 LQKENI. Trimming took 4 bases from V and 6 from J, leaving 15 bases between them. The CDR3 extends over 14 amino acids. CDR3 sequence reads: CASSQDSLLNGYTF. CDR3 nucleotide sequence: TGTGCCAGCTCACAGGACAGTCTTTTGAATGGCTACACCTTC.

This clonotype appeared many times. The chain couples TRBV6-5 to TRBJ1-3; 9 bases align to TRBD1. CDR1 and CDR2 (germline): MNHEY, SVGAGI. The CDR3 is 15 residues long. V lost 6 bases and J lost 1; bases outside the gene matches: 4. CDR3 DNA: TGTGCCAGCAGAACCGGGACAGGGTCTGGAAACACCATATATTTT. Residues: CASRTGTGSGNTIYF.

Note on this clonotype: Just one base apart from a much larger clone, this may be a read error. The chain is built from TRBV4-3 and TRBJ2-1; no clear D gene. The CDR3 is 16 residues long. The germline V gene has CDR1 LGHNA and CDR2 YSLEER. The CDR3 protein is CASSQGAFGSYSEQFF. The CDR3 DNA sequence: TGCGCCAGCAGCCAGGGCGCGTTTGGGTCCTACAGTGAGCAGTTCTTC.

This clonotype was seen repeatedly, ten times or more. This CDR3 reads CASTHERAGGQPQHF. The CDR3 DNA follows: TGTGCCAGCACCCATGAGAGGGCGGGGGGTCAGCCCCAGCATTTT. This rearrangement joins TRBV12-3 or TRBV12-4 to TRBJ1-5; perhaps TRBD1 as D (5 bases). V dropped 7 bases and J dropped 6 bases, with 19 bases sitting between them. CDR3 length: 15 residues.

This clonotype was observed at least ten times. The rearrangement joins TRBV5-8 to TRBJ1-5, with D possibly matching TRBD1 (5 bases). The CDR3 is made up of 14 amino acids. V dropped 6 bases and J dropped 1 base, with 11 bases sitting between them. Germline lookup yields CDR1 SGHTS and CDR2 YDEGEE. The CDR3 loop reads CASNQGVSNQPQHF. The CDR3, as DNA: TGTGCCAGCAACCAGGGTGTGAGCAATCAGCCCCAGCATTTT.

This chain links TRBV7-9 with TRBJ2-7, with D perhaps assigned TRBD1 or TRBD2 (5 bases each). The CDR3 spans 16 residues. V was shortened by 5 bases and J by 7 bases, with 24 bases between the two germline ends. Germline CDR1 and CDR2: SEHNR and FQNEAQ (reference sequence). The CDR3 DNA sequence: TGTGCCAGCAGCCCGAGGGACGGGGCTCGCCGGGAAGAGCAGTACTTC. Translation: CASSPRDGARREEQYF.

This clonotype appeared many times. The chain couples TRBV6-5 to TRBJ1-2; 10 bases match TRBD1. CDR1 MNHEY and CDR2 SVGAGI come from the germline V gene. V lost 5 bases to trimming and J lost 5 bases; unmatched junction nucleotides: 8. The length of the CDR3 is 15 residues. This chain's CDR3 is CASSIFSGQGYGYTF. In DNA, the CDR3 is TGTGCCAGCAGTATCTTCTCGGGACAGGGGTATGGCTACACCTTC.

The V and J genes are TRBV11-3 and TRBJ2-2, with D unclear. CDR1 and CDR2 from the germline V gene are SGHNT and YENEEA. This CDR3 is 15 amino acids long. Trimming took 2 bases from V and 3 from J, leaving 10 bases between them. The CDR3 region is CASSLLGPDTGELFF. DNA of the CDR3: TGTGCCAGCAGCTTATTAGGGCCGGACACCGGGGAGCTGTTTTTT. The complete variable domain, with remaining parts taken from reference TRBV11-3 and TRBJ2-2, reads EAGVVQSPRYKIIEKKQPVAFWCNPISGHNTLYWYLQNLGQGPELLIRYENEEAVDDSQLPKDRFSAERLKGVDSTLKIQPAELGDSAVYLCASSLLGPDTGELFFGEGSRLTVL.

The V call is TRBV20-1, the J call TRBJ2-7; 7 nucleotides align to TRBD2. The V and J ends lost 0 bases and 6 bases, in that order; junction bases with no gene match: 14. This CDR3 spans 16 amino acids. Germline-derived CDR1 and CDR2 are DFQATT and SNEGSKA (reference sequence). CDR3 sequence: CSAREVDGGGWLEQYF. CDR3 DNA sequence: TGCAGTGCTAGAGAGGTAGACGGGGGAGGGTGGCTCGAGCAGTACTTC.

Remarks on this clonotype: This sequence may be a read error, since a much larger clone differs from it by one base. This chain uses TRBV29-1 with TRBJ2-7; 9 bases agree with TRBD1. Germline CDR1 SQVTM, CDR2 ANQGSEA. This CDR3 has 13 residues. The CDR3 DNA reads TGCAGCGGTGGACAGGGGAGCTCCTACGAGCAGTGCTTC. Protein product: CSGGQGSSYEQCF.

The chain links TRBV5-1 to TRBJ1-1; D ambiguous. The CDR3 consists of 13 residues. The germline gives CDR1 SGHRS, CDR2 YFSETQ. The V and J ends lost 0 bases and 7 bases respectively, with 10 bases between them. For the CDR3, the DNA is TGCGCCAGCAGCTTGGAGAGCAGGCTTGAAGCTTTCTTT. This gives the protein CASSLESRLEAFF.

This sequence joins TRBV30 and TRBJ2-7, with TRBD2 matching 8 bases. CDR3 size: 13 residues. Germline-derived CDR1 and CDR2 are GTSNPN and SVGIG (reference sequence). Trimming cost V 4 bases and J 4 bases; bases outside gene matches: 6. The DNA for the CDR3 is TGTGCCTGGAATATCGGACTAGCTTACGAGCAGTACTTC. Translating gives CAWNIGLAYEQYF.

This clonotype was picked up many times. Germline and junction disagree at one end, which may indicate a read error. The genes are TRBV29-1 and TRBJ2-7; 7 nucleotides agree with TRBD1. The CDR3 totals 11 residues. CDR1 SQVTM and CDR2 ANQGSEA come from the germline V gene. CDR3 sequence (DNA): TGCAGCGCTGAACAGGGGTACGAGCAGTACTTC. Amino acid sequence: CSAEQGYEQYF.

This clonotype has at least ten counts. This chain connects TRBV27 to TRBJ2-7, with D uncertain. This CDR3 comprises 13 residues. From germline, CDR1 is MNHEY and CDR2 SMNVEV (reference sequence). V lost 5 bases and J lost 3, with 11 bases in between. The CDR3 protein is CASSLQAHYEQYF. DNA for the CDR3: TGTGCCAGCAGTCTCCAAGCCCACTACGAGCAGTACTTC.